The clone carrying this TCR beta chain has more than one count but fewer than ten. No antigen is known for it. Both 60 Vbeta primers and 13 Jbeta primers went into the PCR. The assay was immunoSEQ multiplex PCR, and TCRdb's table has in-frame clones only and misses some. This sample has about 130,000 clones, with about 70% found just once. Trimming took off 0 bases at V and 8 bases at J, with 4 bases between the two ends. Germline V gene lookup returns CDR1 SEHNR and CDR2 FQNEAQ (reference sequence). This CDR3 has 11 amino acids. The data were obtained in a study of cytomegalovirus exposure and HLA in healthy donors. Study-wide results and limits: Later, TCR association rates were found to vary by HLA locus, highest for DRB1 and lowest for HLA-C.

The TCR sequence derives from a man aged 40-49 years in good health and CMV-seronegative. The chain couples TRBV7-9 to TRBJ1-2; D unclear. Input material: PBMCs. CDR3 region: CASSLAEGYTF. CDR3 sequence (DNA): TGTGCCAGCAGCTTAGCGGAGGGCTACACCTTC. Full variable domain (missing parts from reference TRBV7-9 and TRBJ1-2): DTGVSQNPRHKITKRGQNVTFRCDPISEHNRLYWYRQTLGQGPEFLTYFQNEAQLEKSRLLSDRFSAERPKGSFSTLEIQRTEQGDSAMYLCASSLAEGYTFGSGTRLTVV.